The 16 T cell receptor beta chains given below trace back to one sample, sequenced in a study of control samples from healthy donors and cancer patients. Clones were read by immunoSEQ multiplex PCR, and TCRdb kept only the in-frame ones, dropping some. The sample lists 170,000 or so clones; 90% were seen once. The sample was blood. These receptors came from a woman between 45 and 60 years old in good health.

A note on this clone: In the same sample, other DNA sequences code for this CDR3. The rearrangement links TRBV7-3 to TRBJ2-1; D is undetermined. This CDR3 has 13 amino acids. Germline CDR1 is SGHTA and CDR2 is FQGTGA. V lost 1 base to trimming and J lost 5 bases, with 6 bases between them. CDR3 bases: TGTGCCAGCAGCTTAAACCGGGACAATGAGCAGTTCTTC. This translates into CASSLNRDNEQFF.

The chain recombines TRBV19 with TRBJ1-2, with TRBD1 identical over 7 bases. V lost 4 bases and J lost 6; bases outside the gene matches: 11. Germline-derived CDR1 and CDR2 are LNHDA and SQIVND (reference sequence). The CDR3 is 15 residues long. The CDR3 here is CASSTSQGYRDGYTF. DNA of the CDR3: TGTGCCAGTAGTACCTCACAGGGGTATAGGGATGGCTACACCTTC.

The gene calls are TRBV10-3 and TRBJ1-6; no reliable D call. Germline V gene lookup returns CDR1 ENHRY and CDR2 SYGVKD. Trimming pared 2 bases from V and 6 bases from J, leaving 8 bases between. The CDR3 loop spans 14 amino acids. The CDR3 protein is CAISEGTTNSPLHF. Here the CDR3 DNA reads TGTGCCATCAGTGAGGGCACCACTAATTCACCCCTCCACTTT.

The V and J genes are TRBV3-1 (or the pseudogene TRBV3-2) and TRBJ2-3; 10 bases map to TRBD2. V lost 4 bases, J lost 0 bases, and 1 base stayed unmatched. The V gene's germline CDR1 is LGHDT and CDR2 YNNKEL (reference sequence). CDR3 length: 15 amino acids. The DNA of the CDR3 is TGTGCCAGCAGCCTGACTAGCGGGAGCACAGATACGCAGTATTTT. The encoded protein is CASSLTSGSTDTQYF.

This chain uses TRBV2 with TRBJ1-2; D call uncertain. Per the germline V gene, CDR1 is SNHLY and CDR2 is FYNNEI. Trimming left V 6 bases short and J 8 bases short, with 13 bases between. The CDR3 runs to 12 residues. CDR3 protein: CASSLGVQGYTF. CDR3 DNA: TGTGCCAGCAGCCTTGGGGTACAGGGCTACACCTTC.

The chain combines TRBV6-5 with TRBJ1-2; maybe TRBD1 (5 bases). Germline V gene data show CDR1 as MNHEY and CDR2 as SVGAGI. With 6 bases removed from V and 6 bases from J, the gap between germline ends came to 14 bases. This CDR3 is built from 13 residues. The CDR3 DNA reads as TGTGCCAGCAGCCGGGGCAGGACGGATGGCTACACCTTC. Its translation is CASSRGRTDGYTF.

This chain connects TRBV2 to TRBJ2-6; 7 bases fit TRBD1. V gave up 8 bases and J gave up 3 bases; unmatched junction bases: 7. The CDR3 spans 15 residues. Per germline, CDR1 SNHLY and CDR2 FYNNEI. This CDR3 is CASRSGGRGANVLTF. DNA for the CDR3: TGTGCCAGCCGATCAGGGGGTCGTGGGGCCAACGTCCTGACTTTC.

This clone came up a few times. This chain joins TRBV7-9 and TRBJ2-7; 8 bases map to TRBD2. V shed 3 bases, J shed 4 bases, and the junction held 8 bases outside the gene matches. Germline assignment: CDR1 SEHNR and CDR2 FQNEAQ (reference sequence). The CDR3 runs to 15 residues. CDR3 residues: CASSFTLGRGYEQYF. The CDR3 nucleotides read TGTGCCAGCAGCTTCACTCTCGGGAGGGGTTACGAGCAGTACTTC.

The V gene is TRBV9, the J gene TRBJ1-4; weak D call: TRBD1 (5 bases). Per germline, CDR1 SGDLS and CDR2 YYNGEE. V was pared by 0 bases and J by 8 bases, with 17 bases between. The CDR3 spans 16 residues. CDR3 in DNA: TGTGCCAGCAGCGTAGATCCGGCAGGGTTGGGAGAAAAACTGTTTTTT. Translating it yields CASSVDPAGLGEKLFF.

The genes are TRBV6-4 and TRBJ2-2; D uncertain. Trimming shortened V by 2 bases and J by 3 bases, and 7 bases separated the two germline ends. CDR1 is MRHNA, CDR2 SNTAGT, per germline. The CDR3 is 14 amino acids. CDR3: CASSDRSHTGELFF. The CDR3 DNA reads as TGTGCCAGCAGTGACAGGAGCCACACCGGGGAGCTGTTTTTT.

The chain uses TRBV29-1 and TRBJ1-4; a weak D match, TRBD1 (5 bases). Per germline, CDR1 SQVTM and CDR2 ANQGSEA. CDR3 size: 16 residues. Trimming shortened V by 0 bases and J by 2 bases, and 13 bases separated the two germline ends. Written as DNA, the CDR3 is TGCAGCGTTGAAGATTGGGGGGTACCGACTAATGAAAAACTGTTTTTT. Translating gives CSVEDWGVPTNEKLFF. Drawing the rest from reference TRBV29-1 and TRBJ1-4, the complete variable domain is SAVISQKPSRDICQRGTSLTIQCQVDSQVTMMFWYRQQPGQSLTLIATANQGSEATYESGFVIDKFPISRPNLTFSTLTVSNMSPEDSSIYLCSVEDWGVPTNEKLFFGSGTQLSVL.

This chain links TRBV7-2 with TRBJ2-5, with a weak D call TRBD1 (5 bases). Trimming shortened V by 2 bases and J by 4 bases, and 11 bases separated the two germline ends. CDR3 length equals 14 residues. Germline CDR1 and CDR2: SGHTA and FQGNSA. The CDR3 region is CASSLIGAGETQYF. The CDR3 region has the DNA TGTGCCAGCAGCTTAATTGGGGCTGGAGAGACCCAGTACTTC.

This chain connects TRBV27 to TRBJ1-5, with 10 positions matching TRBD1. V shed 1 base, J shed 7 bases, and the junction held 4 bases outside the gene matches. This CDR3 is built from 15 residues. Germline lookup yields CDR1 MNHEY and CDR2 SMNVEV (reference sequence). The CDR3 region is CASSLFAGQGQPQHF. The CDR3 nucleotides are TGTGCCAGCAGTTTATTCGCGGGACAGGGGCAGCCCCAGCATTTT.

The chain couples TRBV9 to TRBJ2-5; D is possibly TRBD2 (6 bases). This CDR3 is 14 amino acids long. V shed 4 bases and J shed 4 bases, with 14 bases lying between them. Germline CDR1 is SGDLS and CDR2 is YYNGEE. CDR3 in DNA: TGTGCCAGCAGCTCAACCTCTAGCGCAGAGACCCAGTACTTC. This sequence encodes CASSSTSSAETQYF.

The chain combines TRBV3-1 (or the pseudogene TRBV3-2) with TRBJ2-1; 13 nucleotides line up with TRBD2. This CDR3 comprises 19 residues. V trimming: 4 bases; J trimming: 6 bases; junction bases outside the gene matches: 15. Germline CDR1 reads LGHDT; CDR2 reads YNNKEL (reference sequence). CDR3 in amino acids: CASSPWQGARLAGGNEQFF. The CDR3 nucleotides read TGTGCCAGCAGCCCCTGGCAGGGGGCTAGACTAGCGGGGGGCAATGAGCAGTTCTTC.

The chain couples TRBV19 to TRBJ1-2; D not resolved. The V end was cut by 3 bases, the J end by 4 bases, with 9 bases between. The germline CDR1 and CDR2 sequences are LNHDA and SQIVND (reference sequence). This CDR3 is built from 13 residues. CDR3: CASSMGRSYGYTF. The CDR3, as DNA: TGTGCCAGTAGTATGGGCAGGAGCTATGGCTACACCTTC.